This TCR beta chain was captured in a study of somatic mutations in cytotoxic T cells in rheumatoid arthritis. The wider study: Flow sorting at nearly 100% purity was applied to some V beta antibody-stained T-cell populations, which included V beta1+ cells sequenced for TCRB.

Germline loops: CDR1 SNHLY, CDR2 FYNNEI. The CDR3 contains 13 residues. V was clipped by 8 bases and J by 6 bases, with 17 bases between them. In the case of this clone: The antigen is unknown.

The protocol was immunoSEQ multiplex PCR, while the TCRdb copy is restricted to in-frame clones and leaves out a portion. The table has approximately 5,300 clones, about 88% seen once. Regarding the study as a whole: A significant difference in CD8+ T-cell clonality was not found between rheumatoid arthritis patients and age-matched healthy controls. Rising age went with increasing CD8+ clonality in rheumatoid arthritis patients; healthy controls showed no such increase. In about an eighth of the roughly 65 patients, the largest CD8+ clone exceeded 20% of CD8+ cells.

The source of this sequence is a woman aged 45-65 years with rheumatoid arthritis. V and J are TRBV2 and TRBJ2-7, with TRBD1 as a possible D gene (6 bases). The specimen was CD8+ T cells sorted from blood. In DNA form, the CDR3 reads TGTGCCAGCGAAGGGGGAGTCCTTTCCGAGCAGTACTTC. Encoded protein: CASEGGVLSEQYF.